The 12 T cell receptor beta chains in this list originate from one sample, sequenced in a study of cytomegalovirus exposure and HLA in healthy donors. With 60 Vbeta and 13 Jbeta primers, the PCR was carried out. Only in-frame clones appear in the TCRdb table, and some are missing; sequencing was by immunoSEQ multiplex PCR. The sample lists about 130,000 clones; roughly 74% were seen once. The sequencing sample was made of PBMCs. The receptors here all came from a woman between 45 and 65 years old in good health and CMV-seropositive.

The genes are TRBV6-1 and TRBJ2-3; 9 nucleotides line up with TRBD2. The trim removed 6 bases at V and 5 bases at J, leaving 6 bases unmatched. Germline V CDR1 and CDR2: MNHNS, SASEGT. The CDR3 sequence is 14 residues long. CDR3 residues: CASRLGLAQDTQYF. In nucleotides, the CDR3 is TGTGCCAGCAGGCTGGGACTAGCCCAAGATACGCAGTATTTT.

The V call is TRBV10-1, the J call TRBJ2-3, with 8 bases lining up with TRBD2. The CDR3 runs to 14 residues. CDR1 WNHNN and CDR2 SYGVQD come from the germline V gene (reference sequence). The V gene end was trimmed by 4 bases and the J gene end by 0 bases; junction bases not matched to a gene: 0. CDR3 sequence (DNA): TGCGCCAGCAGTGCGGGGGGGAGCACAGATACGCAGTATTTT. Translation gives CASSAGGSTDTQYF.

The J gene is TRBJ2-7, the V gene TRBV5-1, with D maybe TRBD2 (6 bases). Trimming shortened V by 0 bases and J by 3 bases, and 13 bases separated the two germline ends. Germline CDR1 SGHRS, CDR2 YFSETQ. The CDR3 consists of 15 residues. The CDR3 here is CASSLAGDLIYEQYF. In DNA, the CDR3 is TGCGCCAGCAGCTTGGCGGGGGACCTCATCTACGAGCAGTACTTC.

The gene calls are TRBV27 and TRBJ1-1, with D possibly being TRBD1 (6 bases). CDR1 is MNHEY and CDR2 is SMNVEV in the germline V gene (reference sequence). The CDR3 runs 14 residues. V lost 3 bases and J lost 1, with 9 bases in between. The CDR3 sequence is CASSFGTPNTEAFF. CDR3 bases: TGTGCCAGCAGTTTCGGGACACCGAACACTGAAGCTTTCTTT.

The V call is TRBV10-1, the J call TRBJ1-2, with no clear D. Trimming took 3 bases from V and 2 from J, leaving 7 bases between them. The CDR3 is 13 amino acids. Germline V gene data show CDR1 as WNHNN and CDR2 as SYGVQD (reference sequence). This CDR3 is CASSETANYGYTF. The CDR3 coding sequence is TGCGCCAGCAGTGAAACAGCCAACTATGGCTACACCTTC.

V and J are TRBV7-8 and TRBJ1-5, with 8 bases identical to TRBD1. The germline gives CDR1 SGHVS, CDR2 FQNEAQ. The V and J ends lost 5 bases and 3 bases, in that order; junction bases with no gene match: 9. This CDR3 has 16 residues. DNA of the CDR3: TGTGCCAGCAGCCAGGAGGGACAGGCAATCAATCAGCCCCAGCATTTT. Encoded protein: CASSQEGQAINQPQHF.

This clone was found a few times. The chain combines TRBV5-6 with TRBJ1-4; D not resolved. The CDR3 covers 14 residues. Germline V lookup: CDR1 SGHDT, CDR2 YYEEEE. The V end was cut by 1 base, the J end by 5 bases, with 9 bases between. CDR3 DNA: TGTGCCAGCAGCTTGCGTCAGGCGAATGAAAAACTGTTTTTT. This gives the protein CASSLRQANEKLFF.

The chain recombines TRBV15 with TRBJ1-2, with 8 bases aligning to TRBD1. Germline assignment: CDR1 LNHNV and CDR2 YYDKDF (reference sequence). The V and J ends lost 3 bases and 7 bases, in that order; junction bases with no gene match: 4. The CDR3 is 13 residues long. CDR3 in amino acids: CATSRDRVSGYTF. CDR3 DNA sequence: TGTGCCACCAGCAGGGACAGGGTGTCTGGCTACACCTTC.

As DNA, the CDR3 is TGTGCCAGCAGCTCAACGGCAGGGGGGAACTATGGCTACACCTTC. Translation gives CASSSTAGGNYGYTF. This chain joins TRBV5-5 and TRBJ1-2; 7 nucleotides agree with TRBD1. V was clipped by 3 bases and J by 2 bases; unmatched bases: 7. CDR3 size: 15 residues. Germline CDR1 is SGHKS and CDR2 is YYEKEE (reference sequence). The complete variable domain, with remaining parts taken from reference TRBV5-5 and TRBJ1-2, reads DAGVTQSPTHLIKTRGQQVTLRCSPISGHKSVSWYQQVLGQGPQFIFQYYEKEERGRGNFPDRFSARQFPNYSSELNVNALLLGDSALYLCASSSTAGGNYGYTFGSGTRLTVV.

This chain links TRBV2 with TRBJ2-5, with 8 bases identical to TRBD1. The V and J ends lost 9 bases and 5 bases, in that order; junction bases with no gene match: 17. CDR3 size: 16 residues. Germline loops: CDR1 SNHLY, CDR2 FYNNEI. The CDR3 sequence: CARVPLKPGGGETQYF. CDR3 bases: TGTGCCAGAGTCCCCTTGAAGCCAGGGGGCGGGGAGACCCAGTACTTC.

The rearrangement uses TRBV15 and TRBJ2-7; D is possibly TRBD2 (7 bases). Germline CDR1 and CDR2: LNHNV and YYDKDF (reference sequence). CDR3 length: 16 amino acids. The V and J ends lost 1 base and 5 bases respectively, with 18 bases between them. CDR3 in DNA: TGTGCCACCAGCAGAGGCCGTGGGGGGGGCCGGGACGAGCAGTACTTC. Residues: CATSRGRGGGRDEQYF.

The chain couples TRBV10-3 to TRBJ2-2; a possible D gene is TRBD2 (6 bases). CDR3 size: 12 residues. V lost 2 bases, J lost 13 bases, and 11 bases lay in between. CDR1 and CDR2 from the germline V gene are ENHRY and SYGVKD. CDR3 nucleotide sequence: TGTGCCATCAGTGAGAGGGGACTGCGGCTGTTTTTT. It yields the protein CAISERGLRLFF.